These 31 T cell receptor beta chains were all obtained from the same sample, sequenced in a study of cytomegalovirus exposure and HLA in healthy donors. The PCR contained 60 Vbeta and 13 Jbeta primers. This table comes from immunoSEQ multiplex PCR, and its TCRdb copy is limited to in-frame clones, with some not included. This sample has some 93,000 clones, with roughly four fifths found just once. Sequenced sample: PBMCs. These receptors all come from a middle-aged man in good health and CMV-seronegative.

CDR3 nucleotide sequence: TGTGCCAGCAGTACAGACACGGTCATCTCCGAGCAGTACTTC. It encodes CASSTDTVISEQYF. V and J are TRBV6-5 and TRBJ2-7; no definite D call. This CDR3 region has 14 residues. V lost 5 bases and J lost 6, with 17 bases in between. Germline CDR1 reads MNHEY; CDR2 reads SVGAGI.

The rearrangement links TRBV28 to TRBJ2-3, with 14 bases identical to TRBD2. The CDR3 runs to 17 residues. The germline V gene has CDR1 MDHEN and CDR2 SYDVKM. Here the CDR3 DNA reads TGTTCCGGGGGGGGGACTAGCGGGAGAATTGGAGCAGATACGCAGTATTTT. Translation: CSGGGTSGRIGADTQYF.

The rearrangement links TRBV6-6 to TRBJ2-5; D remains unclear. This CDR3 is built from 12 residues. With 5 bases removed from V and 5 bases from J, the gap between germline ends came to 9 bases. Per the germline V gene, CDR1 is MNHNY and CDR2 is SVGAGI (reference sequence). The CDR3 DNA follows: TGTGCCAGCAGTCGACCCGGGGAGACCCAGTACTTC. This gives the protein CASSRPGETQYF.

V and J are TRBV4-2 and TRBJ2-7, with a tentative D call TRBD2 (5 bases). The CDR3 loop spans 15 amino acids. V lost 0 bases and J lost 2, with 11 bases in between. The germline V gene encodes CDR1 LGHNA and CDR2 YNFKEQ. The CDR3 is CASSQDAGNTYEQYF. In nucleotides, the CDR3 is TGTGCCAGCAGCCAAGATGCGGGTAATACCTACGAGCAGTACTTC.

CDR3 in amino acids: CSVQDSSHYEQYF. The CDR3 DNA reads TGCAGCGTCCAGGACAGTTCCCACTACGAGCAGTACTTC. This chain links TRBV29-1 with TRBJ2-7; D is perhaps TRBD1 (6 bases). The germline V and J ends were trimmed by 6 bases and 3 bases, with 15 bases remaining between them. The germline gives CDR1 SQVTM, CDR2 ANQGSEA. The CDR3 has 13 residues.

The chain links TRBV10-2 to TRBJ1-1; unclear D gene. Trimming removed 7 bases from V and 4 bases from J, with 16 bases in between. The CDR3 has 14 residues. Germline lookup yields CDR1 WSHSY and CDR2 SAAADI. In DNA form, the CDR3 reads TGCGCCAGCATGGTAGCGGGGTTTGGCACTGAAGCTTTCTTT. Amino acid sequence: CASMVAGFGTEAFF.

Here the CDR3 reads CASSLVSGSRDEQFF. In nucleotides, the CDR3 is TGTGCCAGCAGCTTAGTAAGCGGGAGCAGGGATGAGCAGTTCTTC. The genes are TRBV7-6 and TRBJ2-1; 8 bases are shared with TRBD2. Germline loops: CDR1 SGHVS, CDR2 FNYEAQ. CDR3 length: 15 amino acids. V shed 1 base and J 8 bases; nucleotides not matched to a gene: 7.

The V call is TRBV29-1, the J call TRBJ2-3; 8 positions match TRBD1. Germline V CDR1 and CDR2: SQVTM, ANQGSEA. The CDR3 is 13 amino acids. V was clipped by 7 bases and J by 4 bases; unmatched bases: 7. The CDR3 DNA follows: TGCAGCGCAACAGGGGGAGGCTCAGATACGCAGTATTTT. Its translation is CSATGGGSDTQYF.

CDR3 nucleotides: TGTGCCAGCAGGCGGACAGGGGGCAATGAGCAGTTCTTC. The encoded protein is CASRRTGGNEQFF. This sequence joins TRBV28 and TRBJ2-1; 10 positions match TRBD1. CDR1 and CDR2 from the germline V gene are MDHEN and SYDVKM. J gave up 6 bases and V 6 bases, and 2 bases lay outside the gene matches. The CDR3 loop spans 13 amino acids.

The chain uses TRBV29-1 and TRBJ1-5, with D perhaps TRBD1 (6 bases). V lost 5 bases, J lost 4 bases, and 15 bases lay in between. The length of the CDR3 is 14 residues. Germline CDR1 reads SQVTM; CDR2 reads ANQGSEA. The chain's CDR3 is CSVLVSQGNQPQHF. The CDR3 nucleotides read TGCAGCGTTCTGGTCTCTCAGGGGAATCAGCCCCAGCATTTT.

CDR3 sequence: CASSLDGRTVNQPQHF. In nucleotides, the CDR3 is TGTGCCAGCAGCTTGGACGGGAGGACCGTAAATCAGCCCCAGCATTTT. The chain is built from TRBV5-4 and TRBJ1-5, with unresolved D. Germline V lookup: CDR1 SGHNT, CDR2 YYREEE (reference sequence). The CDR3 length is 16 residues. The V gene lost 0 bases and the J gene lost 4 bases, with 14 bases spanning the gap.

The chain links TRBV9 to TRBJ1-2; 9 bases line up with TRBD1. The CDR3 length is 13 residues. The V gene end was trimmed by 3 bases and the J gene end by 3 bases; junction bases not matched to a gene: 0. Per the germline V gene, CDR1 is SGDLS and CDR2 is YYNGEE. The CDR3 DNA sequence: TGTGCCAGCAGCGGGACAGGGGACTATGGCTACACCTTC. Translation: CASSGTGDYGYTF.

Written as DNA, the CDR3 is TGTGCCAGCACCAAGGAAGGGAGAAACACCGGGGAGCTGTTTTTT. Amino acid sequence: CASTKEGRNTGELFF. V is TRBV6-6 and J is TRBJ2-2, with D maybe TRBD2 (5 bases). The CDR3 has 15 amino acids. The V end lost 7 bases, the J end lost 2 bases, and 14 bases lay between the germline ends. Germline V gene sequence: CDR1 MNHNY, CDR2 SVGAGI (reference sequence).

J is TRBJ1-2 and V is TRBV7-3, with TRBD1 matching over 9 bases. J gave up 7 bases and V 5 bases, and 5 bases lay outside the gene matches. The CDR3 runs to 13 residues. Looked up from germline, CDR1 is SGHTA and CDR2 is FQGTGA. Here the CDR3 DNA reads TGTGCCAGCAGCACACGACAGGGGGGTGGCTACACCTTC. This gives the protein CASSTRQGGGYTF.

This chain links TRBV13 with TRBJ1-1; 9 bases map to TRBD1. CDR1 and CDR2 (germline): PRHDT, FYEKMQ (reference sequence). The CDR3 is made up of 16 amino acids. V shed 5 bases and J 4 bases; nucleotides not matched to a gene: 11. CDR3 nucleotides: TGTGCCAGCAGCCCCCGCATAGGGACAGGGAGCACTGAAGCTTTCTTT. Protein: CASSPRIGTGSTEAFF.

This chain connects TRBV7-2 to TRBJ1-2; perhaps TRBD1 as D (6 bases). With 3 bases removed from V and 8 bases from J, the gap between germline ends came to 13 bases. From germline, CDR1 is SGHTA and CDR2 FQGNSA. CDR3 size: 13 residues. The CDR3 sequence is CASSFGGLGGYTF. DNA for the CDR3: TGTGCCAGCAGCTTCGGGGGGCTGGGAGGCTACACCTTC. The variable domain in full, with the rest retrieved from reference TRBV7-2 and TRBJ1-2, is GAGVSQSPSNKVTEKGKDVELRCDPISGHTALYWYRQSLGQGLEFLIYFQGNSAPDKSGLPSDRFSAERTGGSVSTLTIQRTQQEDSAVYLCASSFGGLGGYTFGSGTRLTVV.

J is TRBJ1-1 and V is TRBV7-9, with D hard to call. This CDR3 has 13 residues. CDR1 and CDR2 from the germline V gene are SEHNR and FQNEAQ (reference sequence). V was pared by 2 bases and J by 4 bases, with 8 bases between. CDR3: CASSLYEGTEAFF. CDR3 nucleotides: TGTGCCAGCAGCTTATATGAGGGCACTGAAGCTTTCTTT.

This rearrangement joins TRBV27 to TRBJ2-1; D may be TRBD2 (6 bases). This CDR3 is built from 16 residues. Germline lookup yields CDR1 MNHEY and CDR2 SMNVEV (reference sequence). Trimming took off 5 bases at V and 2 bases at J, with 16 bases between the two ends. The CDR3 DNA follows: TGTGCCAGCAGTAGGCTAGCGCTCGATCCCTACAATGAGCAGTTCTTC. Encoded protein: CASSRLALDPYNEQFF.

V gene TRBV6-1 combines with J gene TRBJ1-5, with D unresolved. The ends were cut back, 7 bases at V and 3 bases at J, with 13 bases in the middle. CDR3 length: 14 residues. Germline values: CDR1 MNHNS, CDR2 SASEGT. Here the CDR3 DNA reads TGTGCCAGCACTCCTGCGGGGATCAATCAGCCCCAGCATTTT. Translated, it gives CASTPAGINQPQHF.

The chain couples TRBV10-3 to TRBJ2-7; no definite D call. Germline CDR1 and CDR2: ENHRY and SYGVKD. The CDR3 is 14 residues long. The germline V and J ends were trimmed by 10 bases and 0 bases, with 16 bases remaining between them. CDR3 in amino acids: CATTTGISSYEQYF. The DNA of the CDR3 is TGTGCCACCACAACGGGTATAAGCTCCTACGAGCAGTACTTC.

CDR3: CASSLVVSGGGFSNEQFF. In DNA, the CDR3 is TGTGCCAGCAGCTTGGTCGTATCGGGGGGTGGGTTTTCCAATGAGCAGTTCTTC. The chain uses TRBV5-5 and TRBJ2-1, with TRBD2 identical over 7 bases. Germline CDR1 and CDR2: SGHKS and YYEKEE (reference sequence). Trimming removed 0 bases from V and 6 bases from J; junction bases left unmatched: 15. This CDR3 comprises 18 residues.

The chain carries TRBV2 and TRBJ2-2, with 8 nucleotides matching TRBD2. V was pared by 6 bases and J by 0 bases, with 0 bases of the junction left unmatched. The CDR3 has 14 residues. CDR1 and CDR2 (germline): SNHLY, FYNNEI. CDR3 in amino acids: CASSGRANTGELFF. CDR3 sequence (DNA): TGTGCCAGCAGCGGGAGGGCGAACACCGGGGAGCTGTTTTTT.

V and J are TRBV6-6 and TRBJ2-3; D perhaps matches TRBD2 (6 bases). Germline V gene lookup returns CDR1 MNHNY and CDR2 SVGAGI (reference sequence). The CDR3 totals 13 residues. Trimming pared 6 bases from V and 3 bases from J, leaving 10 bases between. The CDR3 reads CASSPGETDTQYF. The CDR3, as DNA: TGTGCCAGCAGCCCGGGGGAGACAGATACGCAGTATTTT.

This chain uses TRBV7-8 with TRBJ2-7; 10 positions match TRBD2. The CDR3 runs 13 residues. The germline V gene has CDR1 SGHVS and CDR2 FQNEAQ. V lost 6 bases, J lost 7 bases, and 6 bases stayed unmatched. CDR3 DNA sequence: TGTGCCAGCAGTCAGCGGGAGGGTGGGGAGCAGTACTTC. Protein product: CASSQREGGEQYF. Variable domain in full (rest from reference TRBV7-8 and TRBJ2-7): GAGVSQSPRYKVAKRGQDVALRCDPISGHVSLFWYQQALGQGPEFLTYFQNEAQLDKSGLPSDRFFAERPEGSVSTLKIQRTQQEDSAVYLCASSQREGGEQYFGPGTRLTVT.

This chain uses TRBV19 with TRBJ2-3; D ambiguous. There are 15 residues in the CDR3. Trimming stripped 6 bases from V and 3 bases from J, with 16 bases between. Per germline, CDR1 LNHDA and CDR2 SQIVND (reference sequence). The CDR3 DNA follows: TGTGCCAGTAGCCAAGGAGTAGTACGGACAGATACGCAGTATTTT. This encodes CASSQGVVRTDTQYF.

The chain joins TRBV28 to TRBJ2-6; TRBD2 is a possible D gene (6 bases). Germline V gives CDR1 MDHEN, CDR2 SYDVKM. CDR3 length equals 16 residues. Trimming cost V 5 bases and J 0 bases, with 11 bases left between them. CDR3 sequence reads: CASSPSGSSGANVLTF. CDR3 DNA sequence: TGTGCCAGCAGTCCCTCCGGGAGCTCTGGGGCCAACGTCCTGACTTTC.

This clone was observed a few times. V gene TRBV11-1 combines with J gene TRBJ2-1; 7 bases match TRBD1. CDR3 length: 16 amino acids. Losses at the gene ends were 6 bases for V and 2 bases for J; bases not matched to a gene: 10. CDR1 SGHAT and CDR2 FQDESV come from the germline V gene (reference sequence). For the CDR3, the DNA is TGTGCCAGCAGTCTGAAATCACAGGGGACCTACAATGAGCAGTTCTTC. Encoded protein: CASSLKSQGTYNEQFF. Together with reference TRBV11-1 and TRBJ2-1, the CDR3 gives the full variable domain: EAEVAQSPRYKITEKSQAVAFWCDPISGHATLYWYRQILGQGPELLVQFQDESVVDDSQLPKDRFSAERLKGVDSTLKIQPAELGDSAMYLCASSLKSQGTYNEQFFGPGTRLTVL.

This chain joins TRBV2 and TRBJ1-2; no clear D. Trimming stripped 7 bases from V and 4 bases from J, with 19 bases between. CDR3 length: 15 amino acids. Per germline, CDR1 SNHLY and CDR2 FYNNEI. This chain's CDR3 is CASIPETGSTYGYTF. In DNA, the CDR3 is TGTGCCAGCATTCCCGAGACGGGATCGACCTATGGCTACACCTTC.

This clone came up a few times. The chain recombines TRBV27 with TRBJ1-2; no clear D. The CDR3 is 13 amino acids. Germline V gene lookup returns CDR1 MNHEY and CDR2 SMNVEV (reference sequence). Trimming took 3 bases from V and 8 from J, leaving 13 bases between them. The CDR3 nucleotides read TGTGCCAGCAGTTTTAGGGAAAGAGGGGGCTACACCTTC. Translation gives CASSFRERGGYTF.

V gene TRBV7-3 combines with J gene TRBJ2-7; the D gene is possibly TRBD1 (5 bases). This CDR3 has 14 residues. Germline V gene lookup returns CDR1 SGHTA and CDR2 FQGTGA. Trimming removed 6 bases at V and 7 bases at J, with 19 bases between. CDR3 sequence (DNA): TGTGCCAGCAGTCCGACAGCCCTTATCAGGGAGCAGTACTTC. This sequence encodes CASSPTALIREQYF.

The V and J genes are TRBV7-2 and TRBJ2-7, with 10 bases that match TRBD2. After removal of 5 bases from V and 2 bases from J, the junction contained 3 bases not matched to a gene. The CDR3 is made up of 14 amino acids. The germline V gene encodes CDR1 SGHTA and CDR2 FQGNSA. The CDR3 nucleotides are TGTGCCAGCAGCATGGGACTAGCGACCTACGAGCAGTACTTC. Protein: CASSMGLATYEQYF.